The 27 T cell receptor beta chains given below trace back to one sample, sequenced in a study of blood T cells in healthy people across ages. A second PCR of about 6 to 12 cycles used a sample-barcoded 5' primer and a J-beta primer mix. In TCRdb, the 5' RACE reads were re-called with MiXCR into one record per CDR3 protein. The sample has 1.5 million to 2 million distinct CDR3 sequences; about 28% are singletons. Specimen: blood. Receptors were obtained from a woman aged 30 to 39 in good health.

This clonotype turned up a few times. An end of the junction differs from the germline gene, which may be a read error. The chain uses TRBV7-8 and TRBJ2-6; D may be TRBD2 (7 bases). CDR3 size: 15 residues. The germline V gene has CDR1 SGHVS and CDR2 FQNEAQ. For the CDR3, the DNA is TGTGCCAGCAAGGGCGGGGGCACGGGGGCCAACGCCCTGACTTTC. Its protein is CASKGGGTGANALTF.

The chain links TRBV12-5 to TRBJ2-1; no clear D. CDR1 is LGHNT, CDR2 FRNRAP, per germline. Deletions cut 7 bases from V and 6 bases from J, with 7 bases between. The CDR3 totals 11 residues. In DNA form, the CDR3 reads TGTGCTAGTGCCTCCCTCAATGAGCAGTTCTTC. Encoded protein: CASASLNEQFF.

The rearrangement uses TRBV6-5 and TRBJ2-3; D remains ambiguous. V lost 6 bases and J 4 bases, leaving 11 bases between the germline ends. In germline, CDR1 is MNHEY, CDR2 SVGAGI. This CDR3 spans 13 amino acids. In DNA, the CDR3 is TGTGCCAGCAGAACCTACCTTGCAGATACGCAGTATTTT. Its protein is CASRTYLADTQYF.

The V and J genes are TRBV20-1 and TRBJ2-3, with 10 bases that match TRBD2. This CDR3 region has 16 residues. Trimming took 6 bases from V and 2 from J; bases not matched to a gene: 11. Germline V CDR1 and CDR2: DFQATT, SNEGSKA (reference sequence). The CDR3 reads CSATHLLAGNTDTQYF. The CDR3, as DNA: TGCAGTGCCACCCACCTACTAGCGGGGAACACAGATACGCAGTATTTT.

About this clonotype: A read error may produce the germline difference seen at one junction end. The chain joins TRBV4-3 to TRBJ2-6; D might be TRBD1 (6 bases). This CDR3 comprises 17 residues. Germline CDR1 reads LGHNA; CDR2 reads YSLEER. The CDR3: CASSQTLRGSGANVQTF. The CDR3 DNA sequence: TGCGCCAGCAGCCAAACTCTCAGGGGCTCTGGGGCCAACGTCCAGACTTTC.

This clonotype appeared a few times. A much larger clone differs by one base, so this may be a read error. CDR3 sequence (DNA): TGCAGCGTTGAATTTATCTCCTACAATGAGCAGTACTTC. It is translated as CSVEFISYNEQYF. The rearrangement uses TRBV29-1 and TRBJ2-7; D call uncertain. V shed 2 bases and J shed 7 bases, with 15 bases lying between them. Germline CDR1 SQVTM, CDR2 ANQGSEA. The CDR3 is 13 amino acids.

This clonotype was counted ten times or more. An end of the junction differs from the germline gene, which may be a read error. This rearrangement joins TRBV5-1 to TRBJ2-1; no clear D gene. Germline CDR1 is SGHRS and CDR2 is YFSETQ. This CDR3 spans 13 amino acids. CDR3 loop: CASSLDAYNEQFF. CDR3 bases: TGTGCCAGCAGCTTAGACGCCTACAATGAGCAGTTCTTC.

This clonotype appeared a few times. The rearrangement links TRBV27 to TRBJ2-7; the match to TRBD1 covers 9 bases. Germline CDR1 reads MNHEY; CDR2 reads SMNVEV (reference sequence). Trimming cost V 4 bases and J 6 bases; bases outside gene matches: 10. The CDR3 consists of 15 residues. The CDR3 here is CASSSPGQGSGEQYF. DNA of the CDR3: TGTGCCAGCAGTTCTCCGGGACAGGGATCCGGCGAGCAGTACTTC.

The rearrangement links TRBV28 to TRBJ2-2; no firm D call. Trimming cost V 7 bases and J 2 bases, with 11 bases left between them. This CDR3 has 14 residues. Germline V CDR1 and CDR2: MDHEN, SYDVKM. DNA for the CDR3: TGTGCCAGCAAGGAAACTGTTAACACCGGGGAGCTGTTTTTT. Translating it yields CASKETVNTGELFF.

This clonotype occurred a few times. The chain carries TRBV6-5 and TRBJ2-6; D may correspond to TRBD1 or TRBD2 (6 bases each). CDR3 length: 17 amino acids. The V end lost 2 bases, the J end lost 0 bases, and 11 bases lay between the germline ends. CDR1 and CDR2 from the germline V gene are MNHEY and SVGAGI. The CDR3 nucleotides are TGTGCCAGCAGTTACAAGGGGGGCTCCTCTGGGGCCAACGTCCTGACTTTC. Translation: CASSYKGGSSGANVLTF.

This clonotype was detected only a few times. The chain employs TRBV10-2 and TRBJ2-1, with 7 bases identical to TRBD2. Germline CDR1 WSHSY, CDR2 SAAADI. The V gene end was trimmed by 5 bases and the J gene end by 2 bases; junction bases not matched to a gene: 3. This CDR3 contains 14 residues. CDR3 sequence reads: CASSRGEPYNEQFF. DNA of the CDR3: TGCGCCAGCAGTCGGGGGGAACCCTACAATGAGCAGTTCTTC.

The rearrangement links TRBV19 to TRBJ2-1, with TRBD1 matching 7 bases. Germline CDR1 is LNHDA and CDR2 is SQIVND (reference sequence). The CDR3 has 15 amino acids. V shed 3 bases and J 5 bases; nucleotides not matched to a gene: 7. The CDR3 nucleotides read TGTGCCAGTAGTATCAAACTCCAGGGGGACAATGAGCAGTTCTTC. Amino acid sequence: CASSIKLQGDNEQFF.

The chain recombines TRBV2 with TRBJ2-3; TRBD2 matches 11 bases. CDR1 SNHLY and CDR2 FYNNEI come from the germline V gene. This CDR3 is 19 amino acids long. V gave up 5 bases and J gave up 1 base; unmatched junction bases: 14. DNA for the CDR3: TGTGCCAGCAGTCAAGGGGCGCTAGCGGGAGGTCCCCGCACAGATACGCAGTATTTT. It codes for CASSQGALAGGPRTDTQYF. Supplemented by reference TRBV2 and TRBJ2-3, the full variable domain reads EPEVTQTPSHQVTQMGQEVILRCVPISNHLYFYWYRQILGQKVEFLVSFYNNEISEKSEIFDDQFSVERPDGSNFTLKIRSTKLEDSAMYFCASSQGALAGGPRTDTQYFGPGTRLTVL.

This clonotype was counted a few times. The chain has TRBV18 and TRBJ2-3; 7 bases agree with TRBD1. The CDR3 is 17 residues long. V shed 3 bases and J 5 bases; nucleotides not matched to a gene: 14. Germline CDR1 reads KGHSH; CDR2 reads LQKENI. The CDR3 DNA reads as TGTGCCAGCTCACCGAAGGGGACAGTTCGGATGGGAGATACGCAGTATTTT. This translates into CASSPKGTVRMGDTQYF.

This clonotype came up many times. The chain joins TRBV6-6 to TRBJ2-3; 7 bases are shared with TRBD2. CDR3 size: 15 residues. Germline V lookup: CDR1 MNHNY, CDR2 SVGAGI (reference sequence). Trimming cost V 5 bases and J 1 base; bases outside gene matches: 6. The CDR3 DNA follows: TGTGCCAGCAGTGACCCCAGCGGGGGCACAGATACGCAGTATTTT. It translates to CASSDPSGGTDTQYF.

This clonotype was observed many times. The chain joins TRBV29-1 to TRBJ2-1, with 11 bases that match TRBD2. Losses at the gene ends were 3 bases for V and 8 bases for J; bases not matched to a gene: 12. The CDR3 has 16 residues. Germline loops: CDR1 SQVTM, CDR2 ANQGSEA. This chain's CDR3 is CSVERIAGGLKDEQFF. The CDR3, as DNA: TGCAGCGTTGAGCGGATAGCGGGAGGGCTTAAAGATGAGCAGTTCTTC.

The V and J genes are TRBV7-2 and TRBJ2-1; TRBD2 agrees at 12 bases. This CDR3 comprises 18 residues. Germline V gene lookup returns CDR1 SGHTA and CDR2 FQGNSA. V shed 4 bases and J 0 bases; nucleotides not matched to a gene: 7. The CDR3: CASSSPLAGGFSYNEQFF. CDR3 in DNA: TGTGCCAGCAGCTCGCCACTAGCGGGAGGTTTCTCCTACAATGAGCAGTTCTTC.

This chain connects TRBV18 to TRBJ1-1, with D unresolved. The CDR3 is 13 amino acids. V was clipped by 8 bases and J by 3 bases, with 13 bases between them. The germline gives CDR1 KGHSH, CDR2 LQKENI. In DNA form, the CDR3 reads TGTGCCAGCATAACCGACGGATACACTGAAGCTTTCTTT. As protein: CASITDGYTEAFF.

The V gene is TRBV7-2, the J gene TRBJ1-4, with 7 nucleotides matching TRBD1. With 2 bases clipped from V and 6 bases from J, the junction kept 12 bases outside the gene matches. Germline V gene lookup returns CDR1 SGHTA and CDR2 FQGNSA. This CDR3 spans 17 amino acids. Here the CDR3 reads CASSLRVAGTAYEKLFF. In nucleotides, the CDR3 is TGTGCCAGCAGCTTAAGGGTAGCCGGGACAGCATATGAAAAACTGTTTTTT. Using reference TRBV7-2 and TRBJ1-4 for the parts outside the CDR3, the full variable domain is GAGVSQSPSNKVTEKGKDVELRCDPISGHTALYWYRQSLGQGLEFLIYFQGNSAPDKSGLPSDRFSAERTGGSVSTLTIQRTQQEDSAVYLCASSLRVAGTAYEKLFFGSGTQLSVL.

This clonotype was seen just once. Since a much larger clone is just one base distant, this may be a read error. The genes are TRBV20-1 and TRBJ1-2; D not certain. Germline loops: CDR1 DFQATT, CDR2 SNEGSKA (reference sequence). V was trimmed by 3 bases and J by 5 bases, leaving 13 bases between them. The length of the CDR3 is 13 residues. The CDR3 bases are TGCAGTGCTAGTCCAGTAGGAGGGTATGGCTACACCTTC. It codes for CSASPVGGYGYTF.

V is TRBV11-2 and J is TRBJ2-5, with 7 nucleotides matching TRBD2. Germline CDR1 and CDR2: SGHAT and FQNNGV. V lost 3 bases to trimming and J lost 0 bases; unmatched junction nucleotides: 1. The CDR3 is 14 residues long. The CDR3 region is CASSFLADQETQYF. CDR3 nucleotide sequence: TGTGCCAGCAGCTTCCTAGCGGACCAAGAGACCCAGTACTTC.

The J gene is TRBJ1-1, the V gene TRBV29-1; no clear D. This CDR3 region has 12 residues. Trimming shortened V by 6 bases and J by 6 bases, and 14 bases separated the two germline ends. The germline V gene encodes CDR1 SQVTM and CDR2 ANQGSEA. The CDR3 DNA reads as TGCAGCGTCAAACTCACGGACGCTGAAGCTTTCTTT. Its protein is CSVKLTDAEAFF.

This chain uses TRBV7-2 with TRBJ1-1; tentatively, D is TRBD1 (6 bases). V shed 5 bases and J shed 11 bases, with 18 bases lying between them. The CDR3 runs to 13 residues. Germline V gene lookup returns CDR1 SGHTA and CDR2 FQGNSA. The CDR3 region has the DNA TGTGCCAGCAGCGGGAGTAGGGGGGTCGCTGCTTTCTTT. Translation: CASSGSRGVAAFF.

A word on this clonotype: A much larger clone is a single base away; this may be a read error. The CDR3 sequence is CSARVTRASGSRPYERYF. For the CDR3, the DNA is TGCAGTGCTAGAGTCACCCGGGCTAGCGGGAGTAGGCCTTACGAGCGGTACTTC. The chain couples TRBV20-1 to TRBJ2-7, with 10 bases fitting TRBD2. The germline V gene has CDR1 DFQATT and CDR2 SNEGSKA (reference sequence). CDR3 size: 18 residues.

About this clonotype: It is unclear where the CDR3 begins or ends on the DNA, so no DNA is shown, and the CDR3 is as TCRdb lists it. This chain joins TRBV12-3 or TRBV12-4 and TRBJ2-5; the D segment call TRBD2 is taken from the table without a DNA check. With termini counted, the CDR3 has 13 amino acids. The CDR3 region is CASTSTLGETQYF.

A note on this clonotype: This may be a read error: a much more frequent sequence differs by one nucleotide. V usage is TRBV12-3 or TRBV12-4 and J usage is TRBJ1-2, with D unclear. This CDR3 region has 12 residues. The CDR3 here is CANSQANYGYTF. The CDR3 bases are TGTGCCAACAGTCAAGCCAACTATGGCTACACCTTC.

The chain joins TRBV7-2 to TRBJ2-1; 11 bases agree with TRBD2. This CDR3 spans 17 amino acids. V dropped 4 bases and J dropped 8; count of bases not matched to a gene: 13. Per germline, CDR1 SGHTA and CDR2 FQGNSA. The CDR3 region has the DNA TGTGCCAGCAGCTATATGGGACTAGCGGCTCCCCGGGATGAGCAGTTCTTC. It yields the protein CASSYMGLAAPRDEQFF.